A single TCR beta chain is shown here with its context. Using its own MiXCR run on the multiplex PCR reads, TCRdb lists one record per CDR3 protein. The sample holds 120,000 or so distinct CDR3 sequences; about 20% are singletons and the top ten take roughly 3.6%. This specimen comes from a study of breast tumors, draining lymph nodes, adjacent tissues. The CDR3 contains 16 residues. Per germline, CDR1 SEHNR and CDR2 FQNEAQ (reference sequence). The trim removed 5 bases at V and 4 bases at J, leaving 10 bases unmatched. The lymph nodes were axillary draining lymph nodes from breast cancer patients. This receptor was taken from a female donor with breast cancer. Some clones in this sample may be carry-over from other donors' samples. Source material: axillary lymph node tissue. The chain couples TRBV7-9 to TRBJ2-2; 7 nucleotides align to TRBD2. CDR3 sequence reads: CASSRHRLAFTGELFF. The CDR3 nucleotides are TGTGCCAGCAGCAGACACCGACTAGCTTTCACCGGGGAGCTGTTTTTT.